Shown below are 16 T cell receptor beta chains from a single sample sequenced in a study of blood T cell repertoires in COVID-19. The table came from immunoSEQ multiplex PCR; TCRdb's copy has only in-frame clones and leaves some out. In the table there are approximately 250,000 clones, around 85% of which are singletons. Sequencing used PBMCs or T cells enriched from blood (not recorded which). The source is a woman aged 45 to 65 with acute COVID-19.

The rearrangement joins TRBV6-2 or TRBV6-3 to TRBJ1-5; 9 positions match TRBD1. V dropped 2 bases and J dropped 4; count of bases not matched to a gene: 6. In germline, CDR1 is MNHEY, CDR2 SVGEGT. The CDR3 has 16 residues. For the CDR3, the DNA is TGTGCCAGCAGTTACGCCCAACAGGGGGCAAATCAGCCCCAGCATTTT. This encodes CASSYAQQGANQPQHF.

The J gene is TRBJ1-1, the V gene TRBV28, with D possibly being TRBD1 (6 bases). Trimming left V 5 bases short and J 0 bases short, with 13 bases between. Germline CDR1 and CDR2: MDHEN and SYDVKM. This CDR3 is 15 amino acids long. This CDR3 reads CASSPNRAMNTEAFF. CDR3 in DNA: TGTGCCAGCAGTCCTAACAGGGCCATGAACACTGAAGCTTTCTTT.

V is TRBV6-5 and J is TRBJ1-4, with D tentatively TRBD1 (5 bases). V lost 6 bases and J lost 0, with 11 bases in between. The CDR3 covers 15 residues. Per the germline V gene, CDR1 is MNHEY and CDR2 is SVGAGI. CDR3 residues: CASSPQGTTNEKLFF. In DNA, the CDR3 is TGTGCCAGCAGCCCGCAGGGAACAACTAATGAAAAACTGTTTTTT.

CDR3 in DNA: TGTGCCAGCAGCCCAGACAGTTTTAATGAAAAACTGTTTTTT. It translates to CASSPDSFNEKLFF. The chain carries TRBV7-9 and TRBJ1-4; a possible D gene is TRBD1 (5 bases). This CDR3 has 14 residues. Trimming left V 5 bases short and J 4 bases short, with 11 bases between. Germline V gene sequence: CDR1 SEHNR, CDR2 FQNEAQ (reference sequence). The full variable domain, in which reference TRBV7-9 and TRBJ1-4 provide the parts outside the CDR3, is DTGVSQNPRHKITKRGQNVTFRCDPISEHNRLYWYRQTLGQGPEFLTYFQNEAQLEKSRLLSDRFSAERPKGSFSTLEIQRTEQGDSAMYLCASSPDSFNEKLFFGSGTQLSVL.

The J gene is TRBJ1-1, the V gene TRBV30, with D tentatively TRBD1 (6 bases). Trimming pared 2 bases from V and 6 bases from J, leaving 13 bases between. Per the germline V gene, CDR1 is GTSNPN and CDR2 is SVGIG (reference sequence). The CDR3 has 13 amino acids. For the CDR3, the DNA is TGTGCCTGGAGTAACAGGGAGAGTCCTGAAGCTTTCTTT. Translation gives CAWSNRESPEAFF.

CDR3 DNA sequence: TGTGCCAGCAGCCCTAAGGGGAAGGGACAGCGGGGGATCTCCTACGAGCAGTACTTC. Amino acid sequence: CASSPKGKGQRGISYEQYF. This chain connects TRBV7-2 to TRBJ2-7, with D tentatively TRBD2 (8 bases). The CDR3 length is 19 residues. Between the trimmed V and J ends, which lost 5 bases and 0 bases, there was a span of 26 bases. Per germline, CDR1 SGHTA and CDR2 FQGNSA.

The chain uses TRBV5-6 and TRBJ2-7; 8 bases are a match to TRBD1. Germline CDR1 and CDR2: SGHDT and YYEEEE. CDR3 length equals 13 residues. Losses at the gene ends were 4 bases for V and 4 bases for J; bases not matched to a gene: 4. The CDR3 loop reads CASSAGQAYEQYF. The CDR3 region has the DNA TGTGCCAGCAGCGCGGGACAGGCTTACGAGCAGTACTTC.

DNA of the CDR3: TGTGCCACCAGCAGAGATGGGGCAGGGGGCTCCTACAATGAGCAGTTCTTC. It specifies CATSRDGAGGSYNEQFF. The chain recombines TRBV15 with TRBJ2-1, with 7 bases lining up with TRBD1. With 0 bases clipped from V and 0 bases from J, the junction kept 5 bases outside the gene matches. The CDR3 loop spans 17 amino acids. CDR1 and CDR2 from the germline V gene are LNHNV and YYDKDF (reference sequence).

The chain links TRBV6-2 or TRBV6-3 to TRBJ2-7, with TRBD2 matching over 8 bases. V was pared by 4 bases and J by 4 bases, with 12 bases of the junction left unmatched. The CDR3 runs to 16 residues. The germline CDR1 and CDR2 sequences are MNHEY and SVGEGT. CDR3 in DNA: TGTGCCAGCAGTTTCTCCCGGGGTAGCGGGGATTACGAGCAGTACTTC. Translation gives CASSFSRGSGDYEQYF.

The chain carries TRBV6-2 or TRBV6-3 and TRBJ2-3, with D unclear. Germline V gene sequence: CDR1 MNHEY, CDR2 SVGEGT. The ends were cut back, 2 bases at V and 2 bases at J, with 8 bases in the middle. This CDR3 is 14 amino acids long. The chain's CDR3 is CASSYAQVTDTQYF. The CDR3 DNA reads as TGTGCCAGCAGTTACGCCCAGGTCACAGATACGCAGTATTTT.

The rearrangement uses TRBV5-6 and TRBJ1-2; 7 bases match TRBD1. Trimming took 0 bases from V and 7 from J; bases not matched to a gene: 6. Germline CDR1 and CDR2: SGHDT and YYEEEE. This CDR3 is 14 amino acids long. The CDR3 nucleotides are TGTGCCAGCAGCTTGGGACAGGGAGCCAGTGGCTACACCTTC. It specifies CASSLGQGASGYTF. Supplemented by reference TRBV5-6 and TRBJ1-2, the full variable domain reads DAGVTQSPTHLIKTRGQQVTLRCSPKSGHDTVSWYQQALGQGPQFIFQYYEEEERQRGNFPDRFSGHQFPNYSSELNVNALLLGDSALYLCASSLGQGASGYTFGSGTRLTVV.

The V and J genes are TRBV7-2 and TRBJ2-2; possible D gene TRBD1, 6 bases. CDR3 length equals 15 residues. Trimming stripped 8 bases from V and 6 bases from J, with 19 bases between. Germline V gene sequence: CDR1 SGHTA, CDR2 FQGNSA. The CDR3 reads CASHGPGVVSGELFF. The CDR3 bases are TGTGCCAGCCACGGACCAGGGGTTGTCTCCGGGGAGCTGTTTTTT.

The chain recombines TRBV7-2 with TRBJ1-2, with 7 bases aligning to TRBD1. J gave up 6 bases and V 5 bases, and 6 bases lay outside the gene matches. Germline assignment: CDR1 SGHTA and CDR2 FQGNSA. This CDR3 has 13 amino acids. The CDR3 nucleotides are TGTGCCAGCAGCCCTCGACAGGGAAATGGCTACACCTTC. This encodes CASSPRQGNGYTF.

The rearrangement links TRBV11-3 to TRBJ1-3; D may be TRBD1 (5 bases). The germline gives CDR1 SGHNT, CDR2 YENEEA. This CDR3 comprises 19 residues. Trimming left V 1 base short and J 2 bases short, with 21 bases between. The CDR3 coding sequence is TGTGCCAGCAGCTTAGTCCACAGGATTCAAATCTATACTGGAAACACCATATATTTT. It codes for CASSLVHRIQIYTGNTIYF.

The gene calls are TRBV19 and TRBJ2-7; TRBD1 matches 11 bases. Germline V gene lookup returns CDR1 LNHDA and CDR2 SQIVND (reference sequence). There are 15 residues in the CDR3. Losses at the gene ends were 8 bases for V and 3 bases for J; bases not matched to a gene: 9. CDR3 sequence (DNA): TGTGCCAGTGCAGGGGGACAGGGGGACTTCTACGAGCAGTACTTC. This encodes CASAGGQGDFYEQYF.

This chain joins TRBV5-1 and TRBJ1-2, with D unclear. Trimming shortened V by 2 bases and J by 3 bases, and 5 bases separated the two germline ends. The CDR3 covers 12 residues. Germline CDR1 and CDR2: SGHRS and YFSETQ. The CDR3: CASSFGDYGYTF. In DNA form, the CDR3 reads TGCGCCAGCAGCTTCGGAGACTATGGCTACACCTTC.